The rows below give T cell receptor beta chains drawn from one sample of a study of cytomegalovirus exposure and HLA in healthy donors. TCRdb keeps only in-frame clones here, not all; method: immunoSEQ multiplex PCR. The sample contains over 150,000 clones, under 85% of which appear only once. The sequenced sample consisted of PBMCs. These receptors were obtained from a woman aged 18-29 years in good health and CMV-seropositive. Both conserved end residues are part of each CDR3. D genes are given only for firm matches. Not every row has a clone size; where given, it reads once, few, many or a size class.

abundance: NA; j_gene: TRBJ1-2; v_gene: TRBV7-2; d_gene: TRBD1; CDR3aa: CASSSDRGNGYTF; CDR3nt: TGTGCCAGCAGCTCCGACAGGGGTAACGGCTACACCTTC
abundance: NA; j_gene: TRBJ1-1; v_gene: TRBV5-1; d_gene: NA; CDR3aa: CASSPQTRNTEAFF; CDR3nt: TGCGCCAGCAGCCCACAGACAAGGAACACTGAAGCTTTCTTT
abundance: NA; j_gene: TRBJ2-1; v_gene: TRBV7-6; d_gene: TRBD1; CDR3aa: CASSPTGGPASNEQFF; CDR3nt: TGTGCCAGCAGCCCTACAGGGGGCCCGGCCTCCAATGAGCAGTTCTTC
abundance: NA; j_gene: TRBJ1-3; v_gene: TRBV30; d_gene: NA; CDR3aa: CAWRADTGSSGNTIYF; CDR3nt: TGTGCCTGGAGGGCAGACACAGGTAGCTCTGGAAACACCATATATTTT
abundance: once; j_gene: TRBJ2-2; v_gene: TRBV5-1; d_gene: TRBD1; CDR3aa: CASSLPTGGLTGELFF; CDR3nt: TGCGCCAGCAGCTTACCGACAGGGGGCTTGACCGGGGAGCTGTTTTTT
abundance: NA; j_gene: TRBJ1-5; v_gene: TRBV21-1; d_gene: NA; CDR3aa: CASSKVEAPYSNQPQHF; CDR3nt: TGTGCCAGCAGCAAAGTAGAGGCCCCTTATAGCAATCAGCCCCAGCATTTT
abundance: NA; j_gene: TRBJ2-1; v_gene: TRBV28; d_gene: NA; CDR3aa: CASSSPERRQYNEQFF; CDR3nt: TGTGCCAGCAGTTCCCCCGAAAGAAGACAGTACAATGAGCAGTTCTTC
abundance: NA; j_gene: TRBJ1-2; v_gene: TRBV28; d_gene: TRBD1; CDR3aa: CASSFFSVGQGRGYTF; CDR3nt: TGTGCCAGCAGTTTCTTCTCAGTGGGACAGGGTCGGGGCTACACCTTC
abundance: few; j_gene: TRBJ2-7; v_gene: TRBV2; d_gene: NA; CDR3aa: CASRSGSYEQYF; CDR3nt: TGTGCCAGTCGGTCAGGGTCCTACGAGCAGTACTTC
abundance: NA; j_gene: TRBJ1-6; v_gene: TRBV7-3; d_gene: TRBD1; CDR3aa: CASSLTPGQGRYGGYNSPLHF; CDR3nt: TGTGCCAGCAGCTTAACTCCGGGACAGGGGCGATACGGGGGATATAATTCACCCCTCCACTTT